Detailed here is one T cell receptor beta chain. Its matching antigen is unknown. The record originates from a study of cytomegalovirus exposure and HLA in healthy donors. Study outcomes and limitations: The authors enumerated roughly 180 TCR beta chains as linked to cytomegalovirus. It was confirmed in vitro that a few of the CMV-associated chains were specific for CMV antigens. The finding came from a later analysis; first-cohort TCR clusters tended to co-occur in the roughly 120 validation repertoires.

Produced via immunoSEQ multiplex PCR; TCRdb's table is partial and in-frame only. Seen here are around 300,000 clones, roughly 88% observed once, and the top ten hold about 0.85%. The specimen was PBMCs. The origin of this receptor is a young woman in good health and CMV-seronegative.

The CDR3, as DNA: TGTGCCAGCAGTGCCAGGGGGCATGTCGGCAATCAGCCCCAGCATTTT. Amino acids: CASSARGHVGNQPQHF. The V call is TRBV6-1, the J call TRBJ1-5; 8 bases align to TRBD1. The germline gives CDR1 MNHNS, CDR2 SASEGT. The J segment lost 2 bases and the V segment lost 4 bases, leaving 7 bases of the junction unmatched. The CDR3 extends over 16 amino acids.